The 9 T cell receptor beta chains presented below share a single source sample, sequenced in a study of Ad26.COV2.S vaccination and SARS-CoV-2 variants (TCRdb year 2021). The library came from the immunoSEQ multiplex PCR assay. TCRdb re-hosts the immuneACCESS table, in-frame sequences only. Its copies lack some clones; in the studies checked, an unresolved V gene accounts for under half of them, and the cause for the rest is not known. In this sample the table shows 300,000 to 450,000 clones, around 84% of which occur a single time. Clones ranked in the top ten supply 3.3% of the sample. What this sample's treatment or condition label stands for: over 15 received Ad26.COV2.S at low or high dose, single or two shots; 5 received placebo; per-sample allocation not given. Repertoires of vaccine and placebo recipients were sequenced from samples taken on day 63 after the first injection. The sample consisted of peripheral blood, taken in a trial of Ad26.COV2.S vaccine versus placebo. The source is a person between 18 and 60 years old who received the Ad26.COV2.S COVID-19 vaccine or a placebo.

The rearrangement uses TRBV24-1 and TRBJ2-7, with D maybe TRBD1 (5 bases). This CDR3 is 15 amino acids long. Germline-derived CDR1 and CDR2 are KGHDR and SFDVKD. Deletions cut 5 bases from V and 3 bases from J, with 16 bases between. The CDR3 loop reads CATSAASDKFYEQYF. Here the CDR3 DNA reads TGTGCCACCAGTGCCGCCTCGGACAAATTCTACGAGCAGTACTTC.

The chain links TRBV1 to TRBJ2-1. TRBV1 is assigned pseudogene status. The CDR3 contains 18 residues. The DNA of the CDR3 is TGCACCAGCAGCCAAGACATAGTAGAAGGACCCCGGGTAGATGAGCAGTTCTTC. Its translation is CTSSQDIVEGPRVDEQFF.

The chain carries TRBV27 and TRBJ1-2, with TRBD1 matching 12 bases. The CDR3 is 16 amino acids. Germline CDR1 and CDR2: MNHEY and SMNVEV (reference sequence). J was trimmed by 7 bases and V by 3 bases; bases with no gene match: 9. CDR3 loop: CASSLGGQGAAAGYTF. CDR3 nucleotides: TGTGCCAGCAGTTTGGGGGGACAGGGGGCCGCTGCTGGCTACACCTTC.

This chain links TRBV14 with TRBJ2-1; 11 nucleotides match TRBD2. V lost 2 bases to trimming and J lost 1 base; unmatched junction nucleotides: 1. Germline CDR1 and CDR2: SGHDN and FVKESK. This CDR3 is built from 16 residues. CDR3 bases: TGTGCCAGCAGCCAACGACTAGCGGGATCCTACAATGAGCAGTTCTTC. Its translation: CASSQRLAGSYNEQFF.

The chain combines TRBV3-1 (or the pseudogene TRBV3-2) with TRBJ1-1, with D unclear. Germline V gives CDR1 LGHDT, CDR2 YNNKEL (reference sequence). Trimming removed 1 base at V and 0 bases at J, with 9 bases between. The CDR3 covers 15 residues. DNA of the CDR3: TGTGCCAGCAGCCAAGGGCAGCTAATGAACACTGAAGCTTTCTTT. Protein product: CASSQGQLMNTEAFF.

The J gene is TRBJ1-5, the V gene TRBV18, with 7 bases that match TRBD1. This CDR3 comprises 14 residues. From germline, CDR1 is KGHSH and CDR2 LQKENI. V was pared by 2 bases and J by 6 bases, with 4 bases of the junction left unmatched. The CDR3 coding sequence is TGTGCCAGCTCACCAGGACAGGAAGGTCAGCCCCAGCATTTT. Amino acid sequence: CASSPGQEGQPQHF. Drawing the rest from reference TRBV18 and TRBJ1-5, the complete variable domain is NAGVMQNPRHLVRRRGQEARLRCSPMKGHSHVYWYRQLPEEGLKFMVYLQKENIIDESGMPKERFSAEFPKEGPSILRIQQVVRGDSAAYFCASSPGQEGQPQHFGDGTRLSIL.

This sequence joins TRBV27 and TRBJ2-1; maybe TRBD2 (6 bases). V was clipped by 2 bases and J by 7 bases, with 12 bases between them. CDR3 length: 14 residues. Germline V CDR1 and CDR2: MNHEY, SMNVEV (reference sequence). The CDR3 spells CASSLRGLLNEQFF. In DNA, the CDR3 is TGTGCCAGCAGTTTACGGGGACTGTTAAATGAGCAGTTCTTC.

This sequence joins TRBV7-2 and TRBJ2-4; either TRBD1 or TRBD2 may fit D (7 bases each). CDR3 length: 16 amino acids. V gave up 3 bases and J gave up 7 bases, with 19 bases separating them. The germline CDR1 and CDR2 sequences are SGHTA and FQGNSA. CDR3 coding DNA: TGTGCCAGCAGCTTCCAACCATCAGGGGGGGGGAACATTCAGTACTTC. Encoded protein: CASSFQPSGGGNIQYF.

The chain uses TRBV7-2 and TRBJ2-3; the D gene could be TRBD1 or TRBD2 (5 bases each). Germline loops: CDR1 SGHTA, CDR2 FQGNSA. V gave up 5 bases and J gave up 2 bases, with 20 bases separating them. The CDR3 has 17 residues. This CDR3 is CASSHEGPPFYTDTQYF. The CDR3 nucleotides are TGTGCCAGCAGCCACGAGGGGCCCCCTTTCTACACAGATACGCAGTATTTT.